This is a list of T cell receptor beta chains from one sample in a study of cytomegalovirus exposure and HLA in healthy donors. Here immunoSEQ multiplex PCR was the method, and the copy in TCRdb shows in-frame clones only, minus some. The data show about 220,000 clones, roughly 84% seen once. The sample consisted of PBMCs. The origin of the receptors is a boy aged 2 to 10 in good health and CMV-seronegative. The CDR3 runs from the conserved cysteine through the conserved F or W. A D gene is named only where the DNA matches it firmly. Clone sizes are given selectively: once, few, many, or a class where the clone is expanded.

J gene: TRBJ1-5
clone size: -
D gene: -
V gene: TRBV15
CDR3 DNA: TGTGCCACCAGCAGAGACAGGGGAGATCAGCCCCAGCATTTT
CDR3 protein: CATSRDRGDQPQHF

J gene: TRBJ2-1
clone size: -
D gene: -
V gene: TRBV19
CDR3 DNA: TGTGCCAGTAGTATTGTATCGGGGTACAATGAGCAGTTCTTC
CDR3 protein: CASSIVSGYNEQFF

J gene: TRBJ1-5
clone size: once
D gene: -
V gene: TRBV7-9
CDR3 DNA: TGTGCCACCGCCGGGGGGAATAGCAATCAGCCCCAGCATTTT
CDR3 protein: CATAGGNSNQPQHF

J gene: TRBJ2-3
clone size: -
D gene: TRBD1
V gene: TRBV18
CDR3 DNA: TGTGCCAGCTCTCCGGCAGGGGGTAGCACAGATACGCAGTATTTT
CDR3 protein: CASSPAGGSTDTQYF

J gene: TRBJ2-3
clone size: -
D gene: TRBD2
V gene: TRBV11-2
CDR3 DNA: TGTGCCAGCAGCTTATCCCCAGCCGGACTAGCAGATACGCAGTATTTT
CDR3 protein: CASSLSPAGLADTQYF

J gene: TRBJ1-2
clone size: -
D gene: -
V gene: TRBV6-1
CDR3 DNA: TGTGCCAGCAGTGAAGCGTCGGGGGGGGCTGGCTATGGCTACACCTTC
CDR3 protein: CASSEASGGAGYGYTF

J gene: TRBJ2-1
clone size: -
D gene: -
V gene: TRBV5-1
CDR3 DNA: TGCGCCAGCAGCTTTTCGGGCTACAATGAGCAGTTCTTC
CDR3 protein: CASSFSGYNEQFF

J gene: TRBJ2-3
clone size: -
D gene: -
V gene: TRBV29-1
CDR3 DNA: TGCAGCGCCATGGGGGCAAATACGCAGTATTTT
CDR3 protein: CSAMGANTQYF

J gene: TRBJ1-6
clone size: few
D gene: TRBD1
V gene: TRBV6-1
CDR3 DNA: TGTGCCAGCGGCTCGACAGGGGTAGGATCACCCCTCCACTTT
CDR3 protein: CASGSTGVGSPLHF

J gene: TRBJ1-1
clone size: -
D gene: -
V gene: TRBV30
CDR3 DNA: TGTGCCTGGAGTCGGACAGCGAACACTGAAGCTTTCTTT
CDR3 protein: CAWSRTANTEAFF

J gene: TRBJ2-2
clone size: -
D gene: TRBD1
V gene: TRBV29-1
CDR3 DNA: TGCAGCGTCTGGACAGGGTCCTCTTTCAACGGGGAGCTGTTTTTT
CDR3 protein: CSVWTGSSFNGELFF

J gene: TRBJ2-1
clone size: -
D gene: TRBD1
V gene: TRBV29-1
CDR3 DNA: TGCAGCGTTGAATTACTATCGGGGAACAGGGGGCCTACCGGCTACAATGAGCAGTTCTTC
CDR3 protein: CSVELLSGNRGPTGYNEQFF

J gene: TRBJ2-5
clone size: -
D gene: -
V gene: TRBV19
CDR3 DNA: TGTGCCAGTAGTATCCAGGGGGGCGAGACCCAGTACTTC
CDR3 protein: CASSIQGGETQYF